Each of the 25 T cell receptor beta chains below was sequenced from the same sample in a study of human T cells and chemical hapten exposure. Time point: patch test 1, 2 weeks after DPC sensitization. Treatment reported: therapeutic diphenylcyclopropenone sensitization with weekly scalp DPC. TCRdb analysed the RACE reads with MiXCR anew, one entry per CDR3 protein. The sample contains under 150,000 distinct CDR3 sequences, 9.5% to 13% of which appear only once. The sample was whole blood, taken in connection with sensitization to the hapten diphenylcyclopropenone (DPC). The receptors stem from a woman between 50 and 59 years old with alopecia areata. Some clones in this sample may be carry-over from other donors' samples.

This clonotype turned up a few times. This chain uses TRBV5-1 with TRBJ1-4; D possibly corresponds to TRBD1 (6 bases). Germline CDR1 reads SGHRS; CDR2 reads YFSETQ. This CDR3 comprises 13 residues. Trimming removed 5 bases at V and 8 bases at J, with 13 bases between. CDR3 loop: CASSAQQGEKLFF. The CDR3 region has the DNA TGCGCCAGCAGTGCACAACAGGGAGAAAAACTGTTTTTT.

The CDR3 nucleotides read TGTGCCAGCGGCGCCCCGGACAGGGTCTATGGCTACACCTTC. This codes for CASGAPDRVYGYTF. The rearrangement uses TRBV28 and TRBJ1-2; 8 nucleotides match TRBD1. This CDR3 is 14 amino acids long. The germline gives CDR1 MDHEN, CDR2 SYDVKM. Germline trimming cut 8 bases from V and 4 bases from J; bases unmatched to any gene: 9.

This sequence joins TRBV3-1 and TRBJ2-3; possibly TRBD1 for D (6 bases). CDR3 size: 18 residues. Germline assignment: CDR1 LGHDT and CDR2 YNNKEL (reference sequence). V was shortened by 3 bases and J by 1 base, with 20 bases between the two germline ends. The CDR3: CASSQLSQGEEGTDTQYF. The CDR3 DNA is TGTGCCAGCAGCCAGCTATCACAGGGCGAAGAGGGCACAGATACGCAGTATTTT.

Many counts were recorded for this clonotype. J is TRBJ2-3 and V is TRBV7-2, with 9 bases aligning to TRBD2. This CDR3 spans 14 amino acids. The germline V gene has CDR1 SGHTA and CDR2 FQGNSA. The ends lost 1 base at V and 6 bases at J; junction bases unmatched: 2. This CDR3 is CASSLGGRGDTQYF. For the CDR3, the DNA is TGTGCCAGCAGCTTAGGCGGGAGGGGGGATACGCAGTATTTT.

This chain uses TRBV7-2 with TRBJ1-3, with D possibly TRBD1 on 5 matching bases. V was shortened by 5 bases and J by 2 bases, with 16 bases between the two germline ends. The CDR3 runs 16 residues. The germline V gene has CDR1 SGHTA and CDR2 FQGNSA. CDR3: CASSPPGGTAGNTIYF. The DNA for the CDR3 is TGTGCCAGCAGCCCACCCGGAGGGACGGCTGGAAACACCATATATTTT. Filled out from reference TRBV7-2 and TRBJ1-3, the complete variable domain reads GAGVSQSPSNKVTEKGKDVELRCDPISGHTALYWYRQSLGQGLEFLIYFQGNSAPDKSGLPSDRFSAERTGGSVSTLTIQRTQQEDSAVYLCASSPPGGTAGNTIYFGEGSWLTVV.

Many counts were recorded for this clonotype. This chain joins TRBV12-3 or TRBV12-4 and TRBJ2-2; D uncertain. Trimming left V 5 bases short and J 7 bases short, with 8 bases between. The CDR3 runs to 12 residues. CDR3 DNA: TGTGCCAGCAGTCGGTCTAACGGGGAGCTGTTTTTT. This translates into CASSRSNGELFF.

The chain carries TRBV7-2 and TRBJ1-2; no reliable D call. V was shortened by 5 bases and J by 4 bases, with 20 bases between the two germline ends. CDR1 is SGHTA, CDR2 FQGNSA, per germline. This CDR3 comprises 16 residues. CDR3 amino acids: CASSQLPQDLGYGYTF. CDR3 sequence (DNA): TGTGCCAGCAGCCAACTACCCCAGGACCTAGGCTATGGCTACACCTTC.

In its sample, this clonotype was seen a few times. V gene TRBV4-1 combines with J gene TRBJ1-5; D gene uncertain. The V gene lost 2 bases and the J gene lost 5 bases, with 7 bases spanning the gap. The CDR3 totals 13 residues. CDR1 MGHRA and CDR2 YSYEKL come from the germline V gene. The CDR3 DNA reads as TGCGCCAGCAGCCAAACTAGGGATCAGCCCCAGCATTTT. Translated: CASSQTRDQPQHF.

This clonotype was counted ten times or more. This chain connects TRBV6-2 or TRBV6-3 to TRBJ2-1; TRBD2 aligns across 7 bases. Per the germline V gene, CDR1 is MNHEY and CDR2 is SVGEGT. Trimming took 3 bases from V and 12 from J; bases not matched to a gene: 8. The CDR3 consists of 13 residues. CDR3 residues: CASSYVRESGQFF. The CDR3 DNA reads as TGTGCCAGCAGTTATGTGCGGGAGTCTGGGCAGTTCTTC.

This clonotype has ten or more counts. This chain connects TRBV7-9 to TRBJ2-4, with D possibly TRBD2 on 5 matching bases. Germline CDR1 is SEHNR and CDR2 is FQNEAQ (reference sequence). The CDR3 is 11 residues long. Trimming cost V 4 bases and J 15 bases, with 13 bases left between them. The CDR3 loop is CASSSQLVWYF. CDR3 nucleotide sequence: TGTGCCAGCAGCTCGCAACTAGTCTGGTACTTC.

This clonotype was seen repeatedly, ten times or more. The V call is TRBV6-2 or TRBV6-3, the J call TRBJ2-5, with TRBD2 as a possible D gene (6 bases). This CDR3 has 14 residues. V was cut by 6 bases and J by 4 bases, with 15 bases left in between. Germline assignment: CDR1 MNHEY and CDR2 SVGEGT. The CDR3 coding sequence is TGTGCCAGCAGCCGGGCCGCGCGGGGAGAGACCCAGTACTTC. Amino acids: CASSRAARGETQYF.

This clonotype was recorded a few times. The chain uses TRBV4-2 and TRBJ2-7; perhaps TRBD2 as D (5 bases). Germline V gene lookup returns CDR1 LGHNA and CDR2 YNFKEQ. The V end lost 0 bases, the J end lost 2 bases, and 20 bases lay between the germline ends. The CDR3 has 18 residues. CDR3 sequence (DNA): TGTGCCAGCAGCCAAGATCGGGGTACAGTCAAATCAGCCTACGAGCAGTACTTC. It translates to CASSQDRGTVKSAYEQYF.

This clonotype has a count of ten or more. The chain recombines TRBV2 with TRBJ2-1, with D possibly being TRBD2 (6 bases). Germline V CDR1 and CDR2: SNHLY, FYNNEI. This CDR3 spans 15 amino acids. Between the trimmed V and J ends, which lost 2 bases and 8 bases, there was a span of 16 bases. CDR3 protein: CASSELAGRPHEQFF. As DNA, the CDR3 is TGTGCCAGCAGTGAATTGGCGGGGAGGCCGCATGAGCAGTTCTTC.

The chain joins TRBV6-6 to TRBJ1-1; a weak D match, TRBD1 (5 bases). Per the germline V gene, CDR1 is MNHNY and CDR2 is SVGAGI (reference sequence). Trimming took off 3 bases at V and 4 bases at J, with 15 bases between the two ends. This CDR3 comprises 15 residues. The CDR3 sequence is CASSYGARSSTEAFF. In DNA, the CDR3 is TGTGCCAGCAGTTATGGGGCCCGTAGTAGCACTGAAGCTTTCTTT.

This clonotype appeared many times. DNA for the CDR3: TGTGCCAGCAGCGTAGGACAGGGTTTTGCCTACGAGCAGTACTTC. Protein product: CASSVGQGFAYEQYF. This rearrangement joins TRBV7-9 to TRBJ2-7, with 8 bases aligning to TRBD1. The germline V gene has CDR1 SEHNR and CDR2 FQNEAQ (reference sequence). The CDR3 totals 15 residues. V was clipped by 5 bases and J by 2 bases; unmatched bases: 8.

This clonotype was seen many times. The rearrangement joins TRBV6-5 to TRBJ2-5; D may be TRBD1 or TRBD2 (5 bases each). The germline gives CDR1 MNHEY, CDR2 SVGAGI. V was cut by 0 bases and J by 5 bases, with 13 bases left in between. This CDR3 is 15 amino acids long. The CDR3 coding sequence is TGTGCCAGCAGTTACTCTCTCGGGGCGCGTGAGACCCAGTACTTC. Its protein is CASSYSLGARETQYF.

This clonotype has ten or more counts. This rearrangement joins TRBV20-1 to TRBJ2-3, with D tentatively TRBD1 or TRBD2 (6 bases each). The CDR3 loop spans 12 amino acids. In germline, CDR1 is DFQATT, CDR2 SNEGSKA (reference sequence). V gave up 6 bases and J gave up 6 bases, with 13 bases separating them. The CDR3 bases are TGCAGTGCGGTGGGGGGCGGCGATACGCAGTATTTT. Its translation: CSAVGGGDTQYF.

The chain recombines TRBV28 with TRBJ2-5; D remains ambiguous. The CDR3 is 13 residues long. The germline V gene has CDR1 MDHEN and CDR2 SYDVKM. Trimming took off 2 bases at V and 4 bases at J, with 8 bases between the two ends. In DNA, the CDR3 is TGTGCCAGCAGTTTAGGTGACCTAGAGACCCAGTACTTC. It specifies CASSLGDLETQYF.

This clonotype appeared a few times. CDR3 in amino acids: CASSLDSGGRVGYTF. As DNA, the CDR3 is TGTGCCAGCAGCTTAGATTCAGGGGGCCGCGTTGGCTACACCTTC. This chain links TRBV7-8 with TRBJ1-2, with 8 positions matching TRBD1. V gave up 1 base and J gave up 7 bases; unmatched junction bases: 8. The CDR3 spans 15 residues. The germline CDR1 and CDR2 sequences are SGHVS and FQNEAQ.

This clonotype occurred a few times. The genes are TRBV6-5 and TRBJ2-1; 13 positions agree with TRBD2. This CDR3 is built from 15 residues. J lost 9 bases, V lost 5 bases, and 7 bases had no gene match. Germline V CDR1 and CDR2: MNHEY, SVGAGI. CDR3 amino acids: CASSEGTSGDGEQFF. The CDR3 bases are TGTGCCAGCAGTGAGGGGACTAGCGGGGACGGTGAGCAGTTCTTC.

This chain connects TRBV7-9 to TRBJ2-7, with 10 bases matching TRBD2. CDR1 and CDR2 (germline): SEHNR, FQNEAQ (reference sequence). CDR3 length equals 15 residues. With V trimmed by 2 bases and J by 6 bases, 7 bases remained unmatched. The CDR3 DNA reads TGTGCCAGCAGCTTATCTAGCGGGGGCCCCTTCGAGCAGTACTTC. This encodes CASSLSSGGPFEQYF.

This clonotype was seen a few times. The genes are TRBV4-3 and TRBJ1-1; 8 bases fit TRBD1. This CDR3 has 12 amino acids. Germline lookup yields CDR1 LGHNA and CDR2 YSLEER. V lost 8 bases, J lost 5 bases, and 4 bases stayed unmatched. The CDR3 sequence is CASLGQGTEAFF. The CDR3 DNA reads TGCGCCAGCCTAGGACAGGGAACTGAAGCTTTCTTT.

This clonotype was detected only a few times. The V and J genes are TRBV11-2 and TRBJ2-5, with D maybe TRBD1 (5 bases). This CDR3 has 13 residues. CDR1 is SGHAT, CDR2 FQNNGV, per germline. Trimming pared 4 bases from V and 7 bases from J, leaving 13 bases between. CDR3 DNA sequence: TGTGCCAGCAGCTCAACCGACAGAGGGACCCAGTACTTC. Protein sequence: CASSSTDRGTQYF.

CDR3 in amino acids: CASSPGTGGWTDTQYF. CDR3 coding DNA: TGTGCCAGCAGTCCCGGGACAGGGGGATGGACAGATACGCAGTATTTT. The chain recombines TRBV6-2 or TRBV6-3 with TRBJ2-3; 11 nucleotides match TRBD1. Trimming cost V 5 bases and J 3 bases; bases outside gene matches: 7. Germline V gene lookup returns CDR1 MNHEY and CDR2 SVGEGT. The CDR3 is made up of 16 amino acids.

The V call is TRBV10-3, the J call TRBJ1-1; the D gene is possibly TRBD1 (5 bases). CDR1 and CDR2 (germline): ENHRY, SYGVKD. V was trimmed by 5 bases and J by 0 bases, leaving 16 bases between them. This CDR3 spans 16 amino acids. This CDR3 is CAISQGPATMNTEAFF. The CDR3, as DNA: TGTGCCATCAGTCAGGGCCCCGCAACCATGAACACTGAAGCTTTCTTT.